The 5 T cell receptor beta chains below all came from one sample that was sequenced in a study of T cells in Graves' hyperthyroidism and ophthalmopathy. RNA transcripts served as the template for amplifying TCR beta CDR3 regions. Primed by the HTBI set, a first-round RT-PCR was run on the TCR CDR3. TCRdb re-derived calls from the multiplex PCR reads in MiXCR, one entry per CDR3 protein. The table includes fewer than 350,000 distinct CDR3 sequences, 15% to 20% detected once. The sample taken for sequencing was blood. These receptors all come from a woman aged 50 to 60 with Graves' hyperthyroidism.

This clonotype was picked up many times. DNA of the CDR3: TGTGCCTGGTCTAGCGGTCCCAATCAGCCCCAGCATTTT. This encodes CAWSSGPNQPQHF. The chain links TRBV30 to TRBJ1-5, with D unresolved. Trimming removed 5 bases at V and 3 bases at J, with 11 bases between. CDR1 is GTSNPN, CDR2 SVGIG, per germline (reference sequence). CDR3 length: 13 amino acids. Supplemented by reference TRBV30 and TRBJ1-5, the full variable domain reads SQTIHQWPATLVQPVGSPLSLECTVEGTSNPNLYWYRQAAGRGLQLLFYSVGIGQISSEVPQNLSASRPQDRQFILSSKKLLLSDSGFYLCAWSSGPNQPQHFGDGTRLSIL.

This clonotype was counted ten times or more. The chain has TRBV30 and TRBJ1-2; no clear D. The V and J ends lost 0 bases and 0 bases respectively, with 11 bases between them. The CDR3 has 15 amino acids. CDR1 and CDR2 (germline): GTSNPN, SVGIG (reference sequence). In nucleotides, the CDR3 is TGTGCCTGGAGTGTACGGTACATAGCTAACTATGGCTACACCTTC. The encoded protein is CAWSVRYIANYGYTF.

This clonotype was observed a handful of times. The chain employs TRBV18 and TRBJ2-1; TRBD1 matches 10 bases. This CDR3 has 15 residues. Germline CDR1 is KGHSH and CDR2 is LQKENI. After removal of 5 bases from V and 3 bases from J, the junction contained 4 bases not matched to a gene. The CDR3 loop reads CASSSGTGDYNEQFF. CDR3 DNA sequence: TGTGCCAGCTCATCCGGGACAGGGGACTACAATGAGCAGTTCTTC.

Ten or more counts support this clonotype. This rearrangement joins TRBV6-2 or TRBV6-3 to TRBJ2-5; TRBD2 agrees at 7 bases. V gave up 0 bases and J gave up 5 bases; unmatched junction bases: 6. Germline V gene sequence: CDR1 MNHEY, CDR2 SVGEGT. The CDR3 has 15 amino acids. The CDR3 coding sequence is TGTGCCAGCAGTTACTCAAGACTAGCATGGGAGACCCAGTACTTC. Amino acid sequence: CASSYSRLAWETQYF.

This rearrangement joins TRBV7-9 to TRBJ2-5, with 9 bases fitting TRBD1. This CDR3 region has 16 residues. V lost 5 bases, J lost 0 bases, and 7 bases stayed unmatched. Germline loops: CDR1 SEHNR, CDR2 FQNEAQ (reference sequence). The CDR3 reads CASSPRQGGYQETQYF. The CDR3 region has the DNA TGTGCCAGCAGCCCCCGACAGGGGGGATACCAAGAGACCCAGTACTTC.